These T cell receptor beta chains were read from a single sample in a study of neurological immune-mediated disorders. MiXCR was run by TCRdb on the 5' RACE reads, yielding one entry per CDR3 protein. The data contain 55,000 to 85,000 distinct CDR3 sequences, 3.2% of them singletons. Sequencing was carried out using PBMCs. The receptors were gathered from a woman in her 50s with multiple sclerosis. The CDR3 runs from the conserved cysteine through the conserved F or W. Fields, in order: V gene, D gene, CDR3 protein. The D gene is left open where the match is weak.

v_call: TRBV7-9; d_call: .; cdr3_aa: CASSLEGFRMNEQFF
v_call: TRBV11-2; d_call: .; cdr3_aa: CATQRDTGTDTQYF
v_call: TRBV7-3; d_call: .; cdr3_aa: CASSFLGSDTQYF
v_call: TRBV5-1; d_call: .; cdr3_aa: CASSFTSPEGEQFF
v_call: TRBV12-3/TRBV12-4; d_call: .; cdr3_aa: CASRSLADTQYF
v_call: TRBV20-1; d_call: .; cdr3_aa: CSASYRVGYGNIQYF
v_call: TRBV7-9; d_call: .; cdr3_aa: CASSLALVQTEAFF
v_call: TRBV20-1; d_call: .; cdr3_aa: CSAKGALFYTQYF
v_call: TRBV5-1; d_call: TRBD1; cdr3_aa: CASSLGQGVSGYTF
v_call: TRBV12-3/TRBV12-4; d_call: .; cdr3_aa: CASSFERPVDIQYF
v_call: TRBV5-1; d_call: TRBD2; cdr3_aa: CASSFRLAGQETQYF
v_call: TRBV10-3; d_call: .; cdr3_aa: CAISESVGGETQYF
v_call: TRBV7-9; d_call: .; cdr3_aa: CASSLVAGPETQYF
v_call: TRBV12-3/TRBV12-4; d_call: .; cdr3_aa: CASRRRGLVTGELFF
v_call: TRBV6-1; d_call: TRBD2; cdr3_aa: CASSPSGRAYYEQYF
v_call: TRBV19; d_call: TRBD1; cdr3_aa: CASKSGGDTEAFF
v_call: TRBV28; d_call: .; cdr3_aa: CASSLGARVHEQYF
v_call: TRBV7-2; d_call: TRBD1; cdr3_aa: CASSSTGAAFF
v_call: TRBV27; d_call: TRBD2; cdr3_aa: CASSLAGYYNEQFF
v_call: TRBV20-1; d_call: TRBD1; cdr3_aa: CSARDPLLRQGHEQFF
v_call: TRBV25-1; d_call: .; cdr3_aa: CASSETGVPYGYTF
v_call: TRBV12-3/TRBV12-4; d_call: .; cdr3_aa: CASSLSGQGPFGQYF
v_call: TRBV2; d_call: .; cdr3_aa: CASSKDGAKNTGELFF
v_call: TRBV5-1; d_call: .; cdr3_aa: CASSRDGGPLTEAFF